This T cell receptor (beta chain) is from a study of T cells in Graves' hyperthyroidism and ophthalmopathy. Study-wide results and caveats: Most thyroid clonotypes expanded above 0.001 appeared in blood too.

The study defined stable Graves' hyperthyroidism as no ophthalmopathy progression within 18 months. Exclusion of patients followed from uncontrolled infection, other autoimmune disease, pregnancy or lactation. Clinical symptoms, serum thyroxine, TRAb, thyroid ultrasound and orbital computed tomography informed diagnoses. Germline CDR1 reads SGHTA; CDR2 reads FQGNSA. This CDR3 is built from 16 residues. V was shortened by 5 bases and J by 3 bases, with 16 bases between the two germline ends. This clonotype turned up a few times. Its antigen remains unknown. From RNA transcripts, TCR beta CDR3 regions were amplified. Carried out on the TCR CDR3, a first-round RT-PCR used the HTBI primer set. TCRdb redid the calling of the multiplex PCR reads with MiXCR, one entry per CDR3 protein. The sample lists approximately 560,000 distinct CDR3 sequences, 46% occurring once.

This TCR was recovered from a young woman with Graves' hyperthyroidism. The V and J genes are TRBV7-2 and TRBJ2-2, with D maybe TRBD1 (6 bases). Sequenced input: peripheral blood or thyroid tissue (not recorded which). The CDR3 loop is CASSITGTPYTGELFF. CDR3 DNA: TGTGCCAGCAGCATCACCGGGACACCCTACACCGGGGAGCTGTTTTTT.